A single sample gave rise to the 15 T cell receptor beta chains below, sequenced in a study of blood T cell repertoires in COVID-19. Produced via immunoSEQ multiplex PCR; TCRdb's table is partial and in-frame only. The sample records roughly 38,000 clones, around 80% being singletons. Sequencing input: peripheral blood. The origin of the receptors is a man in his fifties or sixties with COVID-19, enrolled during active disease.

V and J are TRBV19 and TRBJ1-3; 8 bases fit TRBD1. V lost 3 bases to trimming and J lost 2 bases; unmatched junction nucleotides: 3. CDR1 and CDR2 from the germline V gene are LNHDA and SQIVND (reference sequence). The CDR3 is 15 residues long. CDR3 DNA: TGTGCCAGTAGTATCCCGGACAGGGCTGGAAACACCATATATTTT. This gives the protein CASSIPDRAGNTIYF. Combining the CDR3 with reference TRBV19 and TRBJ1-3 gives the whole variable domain DGGITQSPKYLFRKEGQNVTLSCEQNLNHDAMYWYRQDPGQGLRLIYYSQIVNDFQKGDIAEGYSVSREKKESFPLTVTSAQKNPTAFYLCASSIPDRAGNTIYFGEGSWLTVV.

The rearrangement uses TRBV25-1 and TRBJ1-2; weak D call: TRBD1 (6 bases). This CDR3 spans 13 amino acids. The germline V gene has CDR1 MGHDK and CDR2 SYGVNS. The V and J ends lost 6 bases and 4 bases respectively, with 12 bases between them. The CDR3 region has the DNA TGTGCCAGCAGGGGGCAGGGGATCTATGGCTACACCTTC. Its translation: CASRGQGIYGYTF.

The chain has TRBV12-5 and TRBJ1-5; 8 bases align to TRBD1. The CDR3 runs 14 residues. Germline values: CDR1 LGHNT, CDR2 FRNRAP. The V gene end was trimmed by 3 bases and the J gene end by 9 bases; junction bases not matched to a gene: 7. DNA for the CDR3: TGTGCTAGTGGTTTAACCGACAGGGGAGCGCCCCAGCATTTT. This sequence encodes CASGLTDRGAPQHF.

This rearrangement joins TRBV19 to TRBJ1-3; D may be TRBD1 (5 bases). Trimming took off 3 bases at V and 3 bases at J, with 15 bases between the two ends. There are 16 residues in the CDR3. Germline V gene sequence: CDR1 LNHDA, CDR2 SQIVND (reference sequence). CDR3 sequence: CASSMDLGGFGNTIYF. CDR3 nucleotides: TGTGCCAGTAGTATGGATTTGGGGGGATTTGGAAACACCATATATTTT.

CDR3 in amino acids: CASRPQTNYGYTF. CDR3 bases: TGTGCCAGTAGACCTCAGACTAACTATGGCTACACCTTC. This rearrangement joins TRBV19 to TRBJ1-2; D gene uncertain. The CDR3 is 13 residues long. Germline-derived CDR1 and CDR2 are LNHDA and SQIVND (reference sequence). V shed 6 bases and J shed 0 bases, with 8 bases lying between them.

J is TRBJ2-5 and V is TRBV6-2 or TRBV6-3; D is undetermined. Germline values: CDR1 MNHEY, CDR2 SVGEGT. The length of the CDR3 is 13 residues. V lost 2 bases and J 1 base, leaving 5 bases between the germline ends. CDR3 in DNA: TGTGCCAGCAGTTACAGCACCCAAGAGACCCAGTACTTC. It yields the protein CASSYSTQETQYF.

This CDR3 reads CASSKTGTDTQYF. For the CDR3, the DNA is TGTGCCAGCAGCAAAACAGGGACAGATACGCAGTATTTT. V and J are TRBV21-1 and TRBJ2-3; whether TRBD1, the table's D call, matches the DNA was not checked. TRBV21-1 constitutes a pseudogene. This CDR3 is built from 13 residues.

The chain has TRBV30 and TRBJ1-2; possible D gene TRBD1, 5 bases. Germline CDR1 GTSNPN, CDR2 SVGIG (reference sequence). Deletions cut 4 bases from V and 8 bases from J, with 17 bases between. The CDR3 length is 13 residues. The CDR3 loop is CAWISGWGSGYTF. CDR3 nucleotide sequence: TGTGCCTGGATATCTGGGTGGGGCAGCGGCTACACCTTC.

This chain's CDR3 is CASSRTAQAGYGYTF. In nucleotides, the CDR3 is TGTGCCAGCTCACGCACGGCCCAGGCGGGCTATGGCTACACCTTC. V gene TRBV18 combines with J gene TRBJ1-2; D unresolved. Germline V gene data show CDR1 as KGHSH and CDR2 as LQKENI. V gave up 4 bases and J gave up 4 bases, with 16 bases separating them. The CDR3 covers 15 residues.

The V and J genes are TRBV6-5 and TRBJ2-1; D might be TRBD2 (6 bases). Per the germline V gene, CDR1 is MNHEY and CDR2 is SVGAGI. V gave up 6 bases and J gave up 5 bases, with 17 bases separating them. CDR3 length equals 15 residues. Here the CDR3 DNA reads TGTGCCAGCAGCCCCGATGTCGGGAGTAACAATGAGCAGTTCTTC. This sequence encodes CASSPDVGSNNEQFF.

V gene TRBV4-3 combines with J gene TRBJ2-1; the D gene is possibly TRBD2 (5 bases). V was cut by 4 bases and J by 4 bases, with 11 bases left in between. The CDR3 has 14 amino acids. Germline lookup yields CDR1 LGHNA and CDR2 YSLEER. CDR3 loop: CASSLRAGYNEQFF. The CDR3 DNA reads TGCGCCAGCAGCCTCCGGGCGGGTTACAATGAGCAGTTCTTC.

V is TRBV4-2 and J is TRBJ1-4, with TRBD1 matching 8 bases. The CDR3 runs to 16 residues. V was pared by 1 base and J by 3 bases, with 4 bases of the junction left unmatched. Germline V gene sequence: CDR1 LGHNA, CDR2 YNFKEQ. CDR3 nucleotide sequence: TGTGCCAGCAGCCAAGTCCAGGGGGCCTCTAATGAAAAACTGTTTTTT. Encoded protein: CASSQVQGASNEKLFF.

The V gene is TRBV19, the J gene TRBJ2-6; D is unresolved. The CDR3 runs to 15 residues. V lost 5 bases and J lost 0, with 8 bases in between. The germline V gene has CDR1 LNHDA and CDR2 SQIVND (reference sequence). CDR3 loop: CASSPLRSGANVLTF. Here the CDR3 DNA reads TGTGCCAGTAGTCCCCTTCGCTCTGGGGCCAACGTCCTGACTTTC.

The CDR3 sequence: CASSSGLPGTEAFF. The CDR3 DNA sequence: TGTGCCAGCAGCTCGGGACTGCCGGGGACTGAAGCTTTCTTT. The J gene is TRBJ1-1, the V gene TRBV7-2; weak D call: TRBD1 (5 bases). The CDR3 loop spans 14 amino acids. V shed 4 bases and J shed 5 bases, with 14 bases lying between them. In germline, CDR1 is SGHTA, CDR2 FQGNSA.

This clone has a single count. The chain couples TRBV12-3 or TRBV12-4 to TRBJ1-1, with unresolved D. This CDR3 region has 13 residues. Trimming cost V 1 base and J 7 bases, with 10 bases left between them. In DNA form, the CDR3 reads TGTGCCAGCAGTTTAGGGTCAGGTTATGAAGCTTTCTTT. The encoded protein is CASSLGSGYEAFF.